This T cell receptor beta chain was obtained from a study of blood T cell repertoires in COVID-19. Study in general: PBMCs, B-cell-depleted T cells, or T cells provided the cDNA or gDNA that made up the material.

Repertoires were generated with immunoSEQ multiplex PCR, while TCRdb's copy carries only in-frame clones and drops some. The data show around 330,000 clones, about 92% seen once. Germline CDR1 reads LGHNA; CDR2 reads YNFKEQ. The CDR3 consists of 16 residues. The ends lost 4 bases at V and 6 bases at J; junction bases unmatched: 10. The rearrangement links TRBV4-2 to TRBJ1-5; 9 nucleotides match TRBD1. The specimen sequenced was PBMCs or T cells enriched from blood (not recorded which). The clonotype comes from a man in his 60s who had recovered from COVID-19. The CDR3 here is CASSRGEDRGTQPQHF. As DNA, the CDR3 is TGTGCCAGCAGCCGTGGGGAGGACAGGGGCACTCAGCCCCAGCATTTT.